This T cell receptor beta chain derives from a study of cytomegalovirus exposure and HLA in healthy donors. Looking at the study overall: An early data release held 70 million to 90 million unique TCRs from HLA-typed donors. Broader study findings: It was taken for granted in presence/absence analyses that sequencing depth across donors was roughly uniform. Another analysis was done later, and it associated approximately 17,000 TCR beta sequences with HLA alleles at 0.05 false discovery rate.

Amplification used 60 Vbeta primers and 13 Jbeta primers. The method was immunoSEQ multiplex PCR; TCRdb's version includes in-frame clones alone and lacks a portion of them. Here the sample spans 150,000 to 200,000 clones, over 80% being singletons. This CDR3 spans 15 amino acids. Germline values: CDR1 MNHEY, CDR2 SMNVEV (reference sequence). V was trimmed by 1 base and J by 6 bases, leaving 13 bases between them. Of note for this clone: What it binds is not known.

While unrecorded immune exposures were likely, the donors were nominally healthy when sampled. The V call is TRBV27, the J call TRBJ1-5; perhaps TRBD1 as D (5 bases). The TCR was taken from a woman aged 18-29 years in good health and CMV-seronegative. Sequenced input: PBMCs. The CDR3 reads CASSLWSGRGQPQHF. For the CDR3, the DNA is TGTGCCAGCAGTTTATGGTCAGGGAGGGGTCAGCCCCAGCATTTT.